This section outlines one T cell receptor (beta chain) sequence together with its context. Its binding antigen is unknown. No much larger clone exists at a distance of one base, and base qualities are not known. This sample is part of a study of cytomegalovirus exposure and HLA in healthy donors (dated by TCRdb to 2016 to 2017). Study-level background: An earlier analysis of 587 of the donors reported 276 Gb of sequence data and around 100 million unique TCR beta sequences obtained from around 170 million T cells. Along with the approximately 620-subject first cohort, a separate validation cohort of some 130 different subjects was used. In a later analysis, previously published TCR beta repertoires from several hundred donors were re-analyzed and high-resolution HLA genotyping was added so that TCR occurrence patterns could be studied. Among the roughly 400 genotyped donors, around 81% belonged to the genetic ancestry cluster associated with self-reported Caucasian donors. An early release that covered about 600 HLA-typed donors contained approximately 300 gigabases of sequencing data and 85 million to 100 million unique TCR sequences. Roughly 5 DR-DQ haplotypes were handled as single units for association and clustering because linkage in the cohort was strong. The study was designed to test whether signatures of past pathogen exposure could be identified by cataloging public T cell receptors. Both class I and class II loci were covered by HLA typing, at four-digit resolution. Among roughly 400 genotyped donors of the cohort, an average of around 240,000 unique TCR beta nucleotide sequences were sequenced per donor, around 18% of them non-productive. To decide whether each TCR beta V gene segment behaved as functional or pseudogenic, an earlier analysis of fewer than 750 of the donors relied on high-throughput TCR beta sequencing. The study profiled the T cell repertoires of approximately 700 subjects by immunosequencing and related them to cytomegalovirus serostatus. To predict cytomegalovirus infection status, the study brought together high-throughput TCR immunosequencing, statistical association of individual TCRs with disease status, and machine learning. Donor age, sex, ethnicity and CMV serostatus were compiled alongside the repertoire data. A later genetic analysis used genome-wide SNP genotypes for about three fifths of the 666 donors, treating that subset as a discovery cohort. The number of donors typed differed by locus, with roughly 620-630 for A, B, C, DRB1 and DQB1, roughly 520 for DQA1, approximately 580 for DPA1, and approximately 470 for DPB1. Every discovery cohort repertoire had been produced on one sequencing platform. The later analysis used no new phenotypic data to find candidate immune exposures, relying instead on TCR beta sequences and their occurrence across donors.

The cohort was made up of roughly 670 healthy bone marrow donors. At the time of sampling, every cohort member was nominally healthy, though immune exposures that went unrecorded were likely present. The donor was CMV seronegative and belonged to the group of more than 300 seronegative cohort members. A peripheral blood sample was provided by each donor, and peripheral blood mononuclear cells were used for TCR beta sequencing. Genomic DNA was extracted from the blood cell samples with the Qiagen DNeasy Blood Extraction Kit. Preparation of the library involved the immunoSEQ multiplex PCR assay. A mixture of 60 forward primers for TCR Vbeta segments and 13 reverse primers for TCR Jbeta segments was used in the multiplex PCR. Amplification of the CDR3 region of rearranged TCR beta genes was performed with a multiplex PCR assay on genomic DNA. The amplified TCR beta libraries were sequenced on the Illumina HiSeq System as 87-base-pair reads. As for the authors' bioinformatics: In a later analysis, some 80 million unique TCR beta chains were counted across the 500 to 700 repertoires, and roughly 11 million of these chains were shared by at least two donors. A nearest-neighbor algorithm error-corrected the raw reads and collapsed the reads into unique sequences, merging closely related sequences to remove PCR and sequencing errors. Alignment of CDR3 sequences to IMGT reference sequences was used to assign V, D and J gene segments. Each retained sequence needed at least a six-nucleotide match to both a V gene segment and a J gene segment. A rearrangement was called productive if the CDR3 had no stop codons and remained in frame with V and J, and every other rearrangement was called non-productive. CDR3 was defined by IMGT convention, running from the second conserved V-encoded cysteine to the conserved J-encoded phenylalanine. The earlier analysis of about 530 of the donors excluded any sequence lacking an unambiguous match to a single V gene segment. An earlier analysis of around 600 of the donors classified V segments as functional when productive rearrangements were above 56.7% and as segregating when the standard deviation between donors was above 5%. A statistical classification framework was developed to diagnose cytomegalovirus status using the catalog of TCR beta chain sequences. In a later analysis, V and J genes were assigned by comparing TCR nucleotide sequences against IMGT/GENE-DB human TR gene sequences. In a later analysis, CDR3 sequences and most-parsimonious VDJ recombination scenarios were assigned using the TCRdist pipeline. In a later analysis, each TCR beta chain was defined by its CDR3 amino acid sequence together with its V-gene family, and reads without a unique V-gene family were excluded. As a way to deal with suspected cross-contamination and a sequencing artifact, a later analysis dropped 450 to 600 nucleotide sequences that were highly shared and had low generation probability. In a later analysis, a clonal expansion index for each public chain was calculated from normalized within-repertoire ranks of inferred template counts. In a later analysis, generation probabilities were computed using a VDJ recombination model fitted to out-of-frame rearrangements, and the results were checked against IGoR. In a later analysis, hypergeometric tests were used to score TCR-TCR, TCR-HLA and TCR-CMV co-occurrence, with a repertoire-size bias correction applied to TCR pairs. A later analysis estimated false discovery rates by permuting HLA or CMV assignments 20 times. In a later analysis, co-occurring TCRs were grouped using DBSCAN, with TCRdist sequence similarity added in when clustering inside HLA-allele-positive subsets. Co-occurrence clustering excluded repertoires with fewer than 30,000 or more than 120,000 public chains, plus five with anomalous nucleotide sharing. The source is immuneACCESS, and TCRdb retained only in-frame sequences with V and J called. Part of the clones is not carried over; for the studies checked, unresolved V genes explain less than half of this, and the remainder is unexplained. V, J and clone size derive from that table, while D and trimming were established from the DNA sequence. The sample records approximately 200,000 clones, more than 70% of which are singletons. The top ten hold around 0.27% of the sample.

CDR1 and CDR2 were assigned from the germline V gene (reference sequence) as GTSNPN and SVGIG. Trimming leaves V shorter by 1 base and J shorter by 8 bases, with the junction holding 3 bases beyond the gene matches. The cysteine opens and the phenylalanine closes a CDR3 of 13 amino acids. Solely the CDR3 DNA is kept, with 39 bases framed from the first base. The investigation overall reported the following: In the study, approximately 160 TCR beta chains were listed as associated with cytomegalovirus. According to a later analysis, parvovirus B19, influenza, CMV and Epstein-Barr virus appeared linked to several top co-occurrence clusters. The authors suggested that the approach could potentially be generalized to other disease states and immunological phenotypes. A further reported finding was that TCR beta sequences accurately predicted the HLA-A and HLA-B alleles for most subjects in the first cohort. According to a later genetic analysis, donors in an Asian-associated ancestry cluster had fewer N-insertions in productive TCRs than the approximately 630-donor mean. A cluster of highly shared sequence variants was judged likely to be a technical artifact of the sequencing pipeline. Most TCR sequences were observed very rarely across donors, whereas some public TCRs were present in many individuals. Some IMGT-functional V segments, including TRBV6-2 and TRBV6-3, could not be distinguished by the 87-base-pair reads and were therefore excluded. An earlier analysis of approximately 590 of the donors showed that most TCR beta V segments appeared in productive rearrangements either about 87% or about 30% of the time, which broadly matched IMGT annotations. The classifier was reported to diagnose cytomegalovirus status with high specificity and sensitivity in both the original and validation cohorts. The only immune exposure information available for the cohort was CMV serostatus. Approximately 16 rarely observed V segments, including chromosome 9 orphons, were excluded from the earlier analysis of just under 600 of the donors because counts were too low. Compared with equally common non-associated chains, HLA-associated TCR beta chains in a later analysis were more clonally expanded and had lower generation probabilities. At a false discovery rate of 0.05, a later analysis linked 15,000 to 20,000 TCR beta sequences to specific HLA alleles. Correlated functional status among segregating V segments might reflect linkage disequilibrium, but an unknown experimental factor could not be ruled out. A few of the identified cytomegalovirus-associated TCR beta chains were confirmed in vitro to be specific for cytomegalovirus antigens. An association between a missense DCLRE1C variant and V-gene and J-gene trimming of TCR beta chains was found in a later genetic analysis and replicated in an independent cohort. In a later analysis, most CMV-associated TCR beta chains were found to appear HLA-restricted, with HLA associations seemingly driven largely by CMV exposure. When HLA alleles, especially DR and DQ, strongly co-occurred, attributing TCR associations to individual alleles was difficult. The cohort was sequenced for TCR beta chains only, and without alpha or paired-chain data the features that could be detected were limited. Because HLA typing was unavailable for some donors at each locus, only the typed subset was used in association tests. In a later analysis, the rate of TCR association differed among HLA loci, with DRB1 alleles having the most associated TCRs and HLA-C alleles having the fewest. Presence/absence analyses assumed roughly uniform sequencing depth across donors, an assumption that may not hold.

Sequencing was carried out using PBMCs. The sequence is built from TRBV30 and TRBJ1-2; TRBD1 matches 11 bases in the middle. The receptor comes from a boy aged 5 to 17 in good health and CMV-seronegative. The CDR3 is CAWSGDRGSGYTF. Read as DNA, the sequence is TGTGCCTGGAGTGGGGACAGGGGGAGCGGCTACACCTTC.